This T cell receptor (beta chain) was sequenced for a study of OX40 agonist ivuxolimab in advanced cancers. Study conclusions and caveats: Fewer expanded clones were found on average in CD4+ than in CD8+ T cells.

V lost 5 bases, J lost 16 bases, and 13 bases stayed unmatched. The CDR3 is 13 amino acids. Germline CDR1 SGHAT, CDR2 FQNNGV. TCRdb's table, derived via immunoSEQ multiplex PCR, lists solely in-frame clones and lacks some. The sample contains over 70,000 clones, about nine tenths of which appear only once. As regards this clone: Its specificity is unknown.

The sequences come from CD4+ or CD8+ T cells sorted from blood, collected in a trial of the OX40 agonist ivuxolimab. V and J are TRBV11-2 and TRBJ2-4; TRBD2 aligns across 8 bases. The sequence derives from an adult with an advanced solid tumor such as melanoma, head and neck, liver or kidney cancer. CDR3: CASSPTPGGRIYF. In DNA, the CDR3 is TGTGCCAGCAGCCCCACGCCGGGGGGGCGCATATACTTC.